This paragraph covers one T cell receptor (beta chain) sequence. Its matching antigen is unknown. The study ran its PCR with 60 Vbeta and 13 Jbeta primers. The table came from immunoSEQ multiplex PCR; TCRdb's copy has only in-frame clones and leaves some out. The table has 160,000 or so clones, 79% seen once; the top ten hold 0.69%. The source of the sample is a study of cytomegalovirus exposure and HLA in healthy donors. Study-level findings and limits: When analyzed later, a missense DCLRE1C variant was found to be linked to TCR beta V- and J-gene trimming. Altogether, some 160 TCR beta chains were recorded as cytomegalovirus-associated.

The receptor was derived from a woman aged 40 to 49 in good health and CMV-seronegative. Material: PBMCs.

In DNA, the CDR3 is TGTGCCACGCGGACATACAGCACAGATACGCAGTATTTT. It encodes CATRTYSTDTQYF. This rearrangement joins TRBV19 to TRBJ2-3, with a tentative D call TRBD1 (5 bases). Trimming pared 10 bases from V and 0 bases from J, leaving 11 bases between. The CDR3 sequence is 13 residues long. Germline V gives CDR1 LNHDA, CDR2 SQIVND (reference sequence).